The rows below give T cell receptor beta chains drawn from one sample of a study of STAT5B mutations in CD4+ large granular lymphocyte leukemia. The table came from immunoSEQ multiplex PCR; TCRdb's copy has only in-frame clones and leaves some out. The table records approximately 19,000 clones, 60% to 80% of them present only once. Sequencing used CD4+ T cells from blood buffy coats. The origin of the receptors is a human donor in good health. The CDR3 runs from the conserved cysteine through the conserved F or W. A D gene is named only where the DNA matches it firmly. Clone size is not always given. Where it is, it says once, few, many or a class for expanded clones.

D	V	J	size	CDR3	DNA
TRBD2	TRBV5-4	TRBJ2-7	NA	CASSLAGGGASYEQYF	TGTGCCAGCAGCTTGGCCGGCGGGGGGGCTAGCTACGAGCAGTACTTC
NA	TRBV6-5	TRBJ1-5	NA	CASTTGPNQPQHF	TGTGCCAGCACGACAGGTCCCAATCAGCCCCAGCATTTT
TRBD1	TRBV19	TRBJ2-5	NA	CASSTSGTGGQTQYF	TGTGCCAGTAGTACCTCCGGGACAGGGGGACAGACCCAGTACTTC
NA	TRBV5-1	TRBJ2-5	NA	CASSSGDSHQETQYF	TGCGCCAGCAGCTCGGGCGACTCCCACCAAGAGACCCAGTACTTC
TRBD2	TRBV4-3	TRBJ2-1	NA	CASSQGDLAGGSEQFF	TGCGCCAGCAGCCAAGGAGACCTAGCGGGAGGGTCTGAGCAGTTCTTC
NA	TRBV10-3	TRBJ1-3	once	CAISGDRYLGGNTIYF	TGTGCCATCAGTGGGGATCGCTACCTAGGGGGAAACACCATATATTTT
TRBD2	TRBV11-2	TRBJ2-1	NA	CASSLVPSGRGDEQFF	TGTGCCAGCAGCTTAGTTCCTAGCGGGAGGGGAGATGAGCAGTTCTTC
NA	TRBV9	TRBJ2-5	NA	CASSVGGTETQYF	TGTGCCAGCAGCGTAGGGGGAACGGAGACCCAGTACTTC
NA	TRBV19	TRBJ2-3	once	CASSTGSGTDTQYF	TGTGCCAGTAGTACAGGGAGTGGGACAGATACGCAGTATTTT
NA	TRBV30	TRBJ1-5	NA	CAWKLPGISQPQHF	TGTGCCTGGAAATTGCCAGGGATTAGTCAGCCCCAGCATTTT
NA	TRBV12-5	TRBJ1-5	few	CASGLSEDQGWGNQPQHF	TGTGCTAGTGGTTTGTCAGAAGATCAGGGTTGGGGCAATCAGCCCCAGCATTTT
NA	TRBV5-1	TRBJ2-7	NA	CASSSQGWSYEQYF	TGCGCCAGCAGCTCACAGGGTTGGTCCTACGAGCAGTACTTC
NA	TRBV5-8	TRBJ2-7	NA	CASRTPGSTYEQYF	TGTGCCAGCAGGACCCCCGGGTCCACCTACGAGCAGTACTTC
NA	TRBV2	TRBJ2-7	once	CASSEVSDRAYEQYF	TGTGCCAGCAGTGAGGTGTCGGACAGAGCCTACGAGCAGTACTTC
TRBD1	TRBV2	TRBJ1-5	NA	CASSASSTGTANQPQHF	TGTGCCAGCAGTGCGTCGTCTACTGGGACAGCAAATCAGCCCCAGCATTTT
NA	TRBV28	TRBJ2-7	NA	CASSPTGGSRGYEQYF	TGTGCCAGCAGTCCAACCGGAGGCAGCCGGGGCTACGAGCAGTACTTC
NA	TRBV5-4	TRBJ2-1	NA	CASSRDNQGRDNEQFF	TGTGCCAGCAGCCGAGACAACCAGGGAAGGGATAATGAGCAGTTCTTC
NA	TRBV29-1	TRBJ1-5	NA	CSVPPWGVNQPQHF	TGCAGCGTTCCACCGTGGGGAGTCAATCAGCCCCAGCATTTT
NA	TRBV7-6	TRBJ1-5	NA	CASSPRDLQPQHF	TGTGCCAGCAGCCCCAGGGATCTCCAGCCCCAGCATTTT
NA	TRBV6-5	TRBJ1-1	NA	CASSFGTLNTEAFF	TGTGCCAGCAGCTTCGGGACCTTGAACACTGAAGCTTTCTTT
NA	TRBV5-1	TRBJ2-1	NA	CASSLGAGRDYNEQFF	TGCGCCAGCAGCTTGGGGGCAGGGAGAGACTACAATGAGCAGTTCTTC
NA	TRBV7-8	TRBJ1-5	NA	CASSLVVSGSQPQHF	TGTGCCAGCAGCTTAGTAGTTTCGGGGAGTCAGCCCCAGCATTTT
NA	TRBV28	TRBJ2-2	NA	CASSLWGSGELFF	TGTGCCAGCAGTTTATGGGGTTCCGGGGAGCTGTTTTTT
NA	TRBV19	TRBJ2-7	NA	CASSIMQGASYEQYF	TGTGCCAGTAGTATAATGCAGGGCGCCTCCTACGAGCAGTACTTC
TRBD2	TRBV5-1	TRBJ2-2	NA	CASSMLAGGDTGELFF	TGCGCCAGCAGCATGCTAGCGGGAGGGGACACCGGGGAGCTGTTTTTT
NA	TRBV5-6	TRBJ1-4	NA	CASSLGTGRATNEKLFF	TGTGCCAGCAGCTTGGGAACAGGACGGGCAACTAATGAAAAACTGTTTTTT
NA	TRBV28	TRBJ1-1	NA	CASSKGLRGAFF	TGTGCCAGCAGTAAGGGCCTCCGGGGGGCTTTCTTT
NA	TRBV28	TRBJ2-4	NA	CASSSPGRRVKNIQYF	TGTGCCAGCAGCTCTCCGGGACGAAGAGTCAAAAACATTCAGTACTTC
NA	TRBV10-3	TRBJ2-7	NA	CATLGRAEQYF	TGTGCCACCTTGGGTCGGGCCGAGCAGTACTTC
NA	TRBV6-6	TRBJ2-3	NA	CASTKGGLDTDTQYF	TGTGCCAGCACCAAAGGGGGACTGGACACAGATACGCAGTATTTT
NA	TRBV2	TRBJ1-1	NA	CASSDIWGTEAFF	TGTGCCAGCAGTGATATATGGGGGACTGAAGCTTTCTTT
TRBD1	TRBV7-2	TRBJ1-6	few	CASSYRTGGFNSPLHF	TGTGCCAGCAGTTACCGGACAGGGGGTTTTAATTCACCCCTCCACTTT
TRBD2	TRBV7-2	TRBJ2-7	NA	CASSFRGLAGGGNEQYF	TGTGCCAGCAGCTTCCGTGGACTAGCGGGAGGCGGGAACGAGCAGTACTTC
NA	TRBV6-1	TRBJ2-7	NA	CASSDTYEQYF	TGTGCCAGCAGTGACACCTACGAGCAGTACTTC
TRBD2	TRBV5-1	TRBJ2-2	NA	CASSFPSGGTGELFF	TGCGCCAGCAGCTTTCCTAGCGGGGGTACCGGGGAGCTGTTTTTT
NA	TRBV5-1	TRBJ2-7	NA	CASSLTGGNYEQYF	TGCGCCAGCAGCTTGACTGGGGGCAACTACGAGCAGTACTTC
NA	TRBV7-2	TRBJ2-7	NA	CASSLVGNNYEQYF	TGTGCCAGCAGCTTAGTTGGAAATAACTACGAGCAGTACTTC
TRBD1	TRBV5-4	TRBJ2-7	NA	CASSAGQADYEQYF	TGTGCCAGCAGCGCCGGACAGGCGGACTACGAGCAGTACTTC
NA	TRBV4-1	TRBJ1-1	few	CASSQGRVAFF	TGCGCCAGCAGCCAGGGAAGAGTGGCTTTCTTT
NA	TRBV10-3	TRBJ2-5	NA	CAISNRDKETQYF	TGTGCCATCAGTAATAGGGACAAGGAGACCCAGTACTTC
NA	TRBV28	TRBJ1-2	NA	CASRLETGLGYTF	TGTGCCAGTCGTCTTGAGACAGGCCTAGGCTACACCTTC
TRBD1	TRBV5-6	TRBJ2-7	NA	CASSFAGTGYEQYF	TGTGCCAGCAGCTTCGCCGGGACAGGGTACGAGCAGTACTTC
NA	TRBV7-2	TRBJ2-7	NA	CASSLNRFSYEQYF	TGTGCCAGCAGCTTGAACAGGTTCTCCTACGAGCAGTACTTC
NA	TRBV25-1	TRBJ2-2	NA	CASSGGNTGELFF	TGTGCCAGCAGCGGGGGGAACACCGGGGAGCTGTTTTTT
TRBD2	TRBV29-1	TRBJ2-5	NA	CSATGSIREAQETQYF	TGCAGCGCCACAGGCTCGATCCGGGAGGCCCAGGAGACCCAGTACTTC
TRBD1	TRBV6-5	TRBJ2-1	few	CASSYHRDSFPFF	TGTGCCAGCAGTTACCACAGGGACAGTTTTCCGTTCTTC
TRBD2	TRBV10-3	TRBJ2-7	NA	CATNEVAGSYEQYF	TGTGCCACCAACGAGGTAGCGGGGAGTTACGAGCAGTACTTC
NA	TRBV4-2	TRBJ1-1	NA	CASSQDLVRAEAFF	TGTGCCAGCAGCCAAGATCTGGTTAGGGCTGAAGCTTTCTTT
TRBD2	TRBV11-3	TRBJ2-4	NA	CASSAAGQVIAKNIQYF	TGTGCCAGCAGCGCAGCGGGGCAGGTGATAGCCAAAAACATTCAGTACTTC
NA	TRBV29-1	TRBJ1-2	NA	CSAQEGNYGYTF	TGCAGCGCTCAGGAGGGGAACTATGGCTACACCTTC
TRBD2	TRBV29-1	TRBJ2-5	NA	CSVVRTSRETQYF	TGCAGCGTCGTAAGGACTAGCCGGGAGACCCAGTACTTC
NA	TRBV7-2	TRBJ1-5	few	CASSSQANQPQHF	TGTGCCAGCAGCTCACAGGCCAACCAGCCCCAGCATTTT
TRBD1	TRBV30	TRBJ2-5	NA	CAWSVPAGGLETQYF	TGTGCCTGGAGCGTACCTGCAGGGGGCCTGGAGACCCAGTACTTC